The rows below give T cell receptor beta chains drawn from one sample of a study of blood T cell repertoires in COVID-19. Libraries were prepared by immunoSEQ multiplex PCR; TCRdb keeps only in-frame clonotypes and omits some of them. This table holds around 120,000 clones, 80% to 90% found once. Sequenced input: peripheral blood. These receptor sequences come from a woman of 80 years or more with acute or convalescent COVID-19. Both conserved end residues are part of each CDR3. The D gene is left open where the match is weak. Clone size is shown for a subset of rows, as once, few, many or a class of expanded clone.

CASSSGTGNSPLHF	TGTGCCAGCAGTTCCGGGACAGGGAATTCACCCCTCCACTTT	TRBV6-2/TRBV6-3	TRBJ1-6	.	TRBD1
CASSQALQEDKPYEQYF	TGCGCCAGCAGCCAAGCTCTACAGGAAGACAAACCCTACGAGCAGTACTTC	TRBV4-1	TRBJ2-7	few	.
CASSFSGGTDTQYF	TGTGCCAGCAGCTTTAGCGGGGGTACAGATACGCAGTATTTT	TRBV7-7	TRBJ2-3	.	TRBD2
CASSPRWTSTTDTQYF	TGTGCCAGCAGCCCCCGATGGACTAGTACCACAGATACGCAGTATTTT	TRBV3-1/TRBV3-2	TRBJ2-3	.	TRBD2
CASSRTSGYNEQFF	TGTGCCAGCAGTCGGACTAGCGGATACAATGAGCAGTTCTTC	TRBV7-9	TRBJ2-1	.	TRBD2
CASSYYQRGFTDTQYF	TGTGCCAGCAGCTACTACCAAAGGGGGTTCACAGATACGCAGTATTTT	TRBV7-2	TRBJ2-3	.	.
CASSWGGGGTEAFF	TGTGCCAGTAGCTGGGGGGGTGGAGGCACTGAAGCTTTCTTT	TRBV19	TRBJ1-1	.	.
CASSPMALTGTSYEQYF	TGTGCCAGCAGTCCCATGGCCCTGACAGGTACCTCCTACGAGCAGTACTTC	TRBV28	TRBJ2-7	.	.
CAISPSGGYEQYF	TGTGCCATCAGTCCTAGCGGGGGCTACGAGCAGTACTTC	TRBV10-3	TRBJ2-7	.	TRBD2
CASSELRDEQYF	TGTGCCAGCAGCGAACTACGGGACGAGCAGTACTTC	TRBV11-2	TRBJ2-7	.	.
CASSFLSSGGTQETQYF	TGTGCCAGCAGTTTTCTGTCTAGCGGGGGGACTCAAGAGACCCAGTACTTC	TRBV28	TRBJ2-5	once	TRBD2
CSTWDRADTEAFF	TGCAGCACGTGGGACAGGGCGGACACTGAAGCTTTCTTT	TRBV29-1	TRBJ1-1	.	TRBD1
CASSQDRDSDYGYTF	TGCGCCAGCAGCCAGGACCGGGACAGCGACTATGGCTACACCTTC	TRBV4-1	TRBJ1-2	.	TRBD1
CASSFLGLQETQYF	TGTGCCAGCAGTTTCCTCGGTTTACAAGAGACCCAGTACTTC	TRBV6-5	TRBJ2-5	.	.
CSVEWGRTGSQKLFF	TGCAGCGTTGAATGGGGGCGGACAGGGTCCCAGAAACTGTTTTTT	TRBV29-1	TRBJ1-4	.	TRBD1
CASSSPSRGETQYF	TGTGCCAGCAGCTCCCCCAGTCGGGGAGAGACCCAGTACTTC	TRBV7-6	TRBJ2-5	.	.
CASSIWEGSSYNEQFF	TGTGCCAGCAGCATCTGGGAGGGTAGCTCCTACAATGAGCAGTTCTTC	TRBV9	TRBJ2-1	.	TRBD2
CASSPAVAGENEQYF	TGTGCCAGCAGCCCCGCTGTAGCGGGGGAGAACGAGCAGTACTTC	TRBV6-6	TRBJ2-7	.	TRBD2
CASSILGGSYTF	TGTGCCAGCAGTATCCTGGGGGGGAGCTACACCTTC	TRBV12-3/TRBV12-4	TRBJ1-2	.	.
CASSRTVSYEQYF	TGTGCCAGCAGTAGGACAGTGAGCTACGAGCAGTACTTC	TRBV6-5	TRBJ2-7	few	.
CAISKGTVNTGELFF	TGTGCCATCAGTAAGGGGACAGTGAACACCGGGGAGCTGTTTTTT	TRBV10-3	TRBJ2-2	.	TRBD1
CASSGRTYQETQYF	TGTGCCAGCAGCGGGAGGACTTACCAAGAGACCCAGTACTTC	TRBV2	TRBJ2-5	.	TRBD2
CASSSGWGSGTGELFF	TGTGCCAGCAGCTCAGGGTGGGGTAGCGGTACCGGGGAGCTGTTTTTT	TRBV5-6	TRBJ2-2	.	.
CASSLFGTPGAGELFF	TGCGCCAGCAGCTTGTTTGGTACCCCAGGGGCCGGGGAGCTGTTTTTT	TRBV5-1	TRBJ2-2	.	.
CAISEVWEQGGAYGYTF	TGTGCCATCAGTGAAGTTTGGGAACAGGGGGGTGCCTATGGCTACACCTTC	TRBV10-3	TRBJ1-2	once	TRBD1
CASSPQGNTEAFF	TGTGCCAGCAGTCCTCAGGGAAACACTGAAGCTTTCTTT	TRBV6-5	TRBJ1-1	.	.
CATSGDRGSYEQYF	TGTGCCACCAGCGGGGACAGGGGGTCCTACGAGCAGTACTTC	TRBV15	TRBJ2-7	.	TRBD1
CASSLTPGQGAGTQYF	TGTGCCAGCAGCTTAACTCCGGGACAGGGGGCGGGTACGCAGTATTTT	TRBV7-2	TRBJ2-3	.	TRBD1
CAGVLDSRQPQHF	TGTGCGGGCGTCCTGGACAGCCGCCAGCCCCAGCATTTT	TRBV6-5	TRBJ1-5	once	.
CASSPPSTDTQYF	TGTGCCAGCAGCCCTCCTAGCACAGATACGCAGTATTTT	TRBV7-9	TRBJ2-3	once	.
CASNGVAGLEQYF	TGTGCCAGCAACGGGGTCGCCGGGCTCGAGCAGTACTTC	TRBV28	TRBJ2-7	.	.
CASSFERQGAGETQYF	TGTGCCAGCAGTTTTGAAAGACAGGGGGCAGGGGAGACCCAGTACTTC	TRBV28	TRBJ2-5	.	TRBD1
CASSLGRAGAAFF	TGTGCCAGCAGTTTAGGTCGGGCAGGGGCGGCTTTCTTT	TRBV12-3/TRBV12-4	TRBJ1-1	.	.
CASSLDRFRGSSYEQYF	TGTGCCAGCAGCTTAGATCGTTTTCGGGGATCCTCCTACGAGCAGTACTTC	TRBV11-2	TRBJ2-7	.	.
CASSHPGGETQYF	TGTGCCAGCAGCCACCCCGGGGGGGAGACCCAGTACTTC	TRBV7-8	TRBJ2-5	.	TRBD2
CSVRPQGAGDYGYTF	TGCAGCGTTCGCCCCCAGGGGGCAGGGGACTATGGCTACACCTTC	TRBV29-1	TRBJ1-2	.	TRBD1
CASSPGQNNEQFF	TGTGCCAGCAGCCCTGGACAGAACAATGAGCAGTTCTTC	TRBV5-4	TRBJ2-1	.	.
CAIKGSELYNEQFF	TGTGCCATCAAGGGTAGCGAACTTTACAATGAGCAGTTCTTC	TRBV10-3	TRBJ2-1	.	.
CASSSSGSTTTNEKLFF	TGCGCCAGCAGCTCATCCGGGTCCACAACTACTAATGAAAAACTGTTTTTT	TRBV5-1	TRBJ1-4	.	.